This entry concerns a single T cell receptor (beta chain). The data originate from a study of blood T cell repertoires in COVID-19. The CDR3 covers 13 residues. Germline loops: CDR1 SGHTS, CDR2 YDEGEE. The V gene lost 0 bases and the J gene lost 6 bases, with 6 bases spanning the gap. Here immunoSEQ multiplex PCR was the method, and the copy in TCRdb shows in-frame clones only, minus some. This repertoire shows about 400,000 clones, around 90% found once; its top ten account for approximately 2.1%. The sequencing sample was made of PBMCs or T cells enriched from blood (not recorded which). This TCR was recovered from a woman aged 40 to 55 with acute COVID-19. The chain has TRBV5-8 and TRBJ2-2; D not certain. In DNA, the CDR3 is TGTGCCAGCAGCTTGGTTCTTCCCGGGGAGCTGTTTTTT. Translated, it gives CASSLVLPGELFF.